Listed here are 29 T cell receptor beta chains from one sample, sequenced in a study of blood T cell repertoires in COVID-19. Some clones are missing from TCRdb's copy, which holds only in-frame ones; the method was immunoSEQ multiplex PCR. The sample contains some 150,000 clones, 83% of which appear only once. Sequencing used PBMCs or T cells enriched from blood (not recorded which). The source is a woman between 50 and 59 years old who had recovered from COVID-19.

The chain combines TRBV7-9 with TRBJ2-1, with 15 bases identical to TRBD2. Germline-derived CDR1 and CDR2 are SEHNR and FQNEAQ (reference sequence). The CDR3 is 17 amino acids. The J segment lost 8 bases and the V segment lost 5 bases, leaving 10 bases of the junction unmatched. CDR3 DNA sequence: TGTGCCAGCAGCCCCGGGACTAGCGGGGGGCTATGGGATGAGCAGTTCTTC. Translated: CASSPGTSGGLWDEQFF.

The chain combines TRBV4-1 with TRBJ2-3; unclear D gene. Germline CDR1 is MGHRA and CDR2 is YSYEKL. The CDR3 length is 15 residues. Trimming pared 3 bases from V and 0 bases from J, leaving 10 bases between. The CDR3 is CASSQLELSTDTQYF. As DNA, the CDR3 is TGCGCCAGCAGCCAGTTAGAACTTAGCACAGATACGCAGTATTTT.

The chain recombines TRBV9 with TRBJ1-6, with a possible D match to TRBD1 (6 bases). In germline, CDR1 is SGDLS, CDR2 YYNGEE. V was trimmed by 0 bases and J by 9 bases, leaving 13 bases between them. This CDR3 is 15 amino acids long. The CDR3 DNA is TGTGCCAGCAGCGTAGGGGGGCTTGACGGTTCACCCCTCCACTTT. It specifies CASSVGGLDGSPLHF.

The rearrangement joins TRBV6-2 or TRBV6-3 to TRBJ2-7; TRBD1 might be the D (6 bases). This CDR3 has 13 residues. Germline lookup yields CDR1 MNHEY and CDR2 SVGEGT. V was clipped by 5 bases and J by 6 bases, with 14 bases between them. The CDR3 protein is CASSRAGRGEQYV. The CDR3 DNA sequence: TGTGCCAGCAGTCGGGCGGGCAGGGGCGAGCAGTACGTC.

In this sample, this clone turned up once. This chain joins TRBV11-2 and TRBJ2-7; D is unresolved. V lost 5 bases and J lost 0, with 11 bases in between. There are 14 residues in the CDR3. Per germline, CDR1 SGHAT and CDR2 FQNNGV. CDR3 region: CASSPPGYSYEQYV. The CDR3 nucleotides read TGTGCCAGCAGCCCCCCCGGGTACTCCTACGAGCAGTACGTC.

CDR3 coding DNA: TGTGCCTGGAGCCTGGGGGACAGGGATACGGAGACCCAGTACTTC. Translated: CAWSLGDRDTETQYF. The chain links TRBV30 to TRBJ2-5, with 9 bases aligning to TRBD1. This CDR3 region has 15 residues. CDR1 is GTSNPN and CDR2 is SVGIG in the germline V gene (reference sequence). Losses at the gene ends were 3 bases for V and 5 bases for J; bases not matched to a gene: 10.

The chain uses TRBV2 and TRBJ2-6; D not resolved. Trimming removed 8 bases from V and 3 bases from J, with 8 bases in between. Germline assignment: CDR1 SNHLY and CDR2 FYNNEI. The CDR3 runs 13 residues. In DNA, the CDR3 is TGTGCCAGCGGTACAGTTGGGGCCAACGTCCTGACTTTC. Its protein product is CASGTVGANVLTF.

The V and J genes are TRBV6-4 and TRBJ1-6; D unclear. CDR3 length: 14 residues. CDR1 and CDR2 (germline): MRHNA, SNTAGT. Between the trimmed V and J ends, which lost 6 bases and 8 bases, there was a span of 14 bases. DNA of the CDR3: TGTGCCAGCAGGCAGACTGGGAGGGATTCACCCCTCCACTTT. It specifies CASRQTGRDSPLHF.

This clone was counted once. This rearrangement joins TRBV2 to TRBJ1-4; D call uncertain. The CDR3 length is 15 residues. V was trimmed by 6 bases and J by 0 bases, leaving 11 bases between them. The germline CDR1 and CDR2 sequences are SNHLY and FYNNEI. The CDR3 region is CASRGSSSTNEKLFF. CDR3 DNA: TGTGCCAGCAGGGGCAGCTCTTCAACTAATGAAAAACTGTTTTTT. Drawing the rest from reference TRBV2 and TRBJ1-4, the complete variable domain is EPEVTQTPSHQVTQMGQEVILRCVPISNHLYFYWYRQILGQKVEFLVSFYNNEISEKSEIFDDQFSVERPDGSNFTLKIRSTKLEDSAMYFCASRGSSSTNEKLFFGSGTQLSVL.

The chain recombines TRBV9 with TRBJ2-2; tentatively, D is TRBD2 (6 bases). V was clipped by 0 bases and J by 6 bases, with 12 bases between them. The CDR3 contains 15 residues. From germline, CDR1 is SGDLS and CDR2 YYNGEE. This CDR3 reads CASSVVGGIPGELFF. The CDR3 DNA follows: TGTGCCAGCAGCGTAGTCGGGGGAATCCCCGGGGAGCTGTTTTTT.

The chain has TRBV6-2 or TRBV6-3 and TRBJ1-6; D possibly corresponds to TRBD1 (5 bases). Germline V gene sequence: CDR1 MNHEY, CDR2 SVGEGT. V was shortened by 5 bases and J by 5 bases, with 10 bases between the two germline ends. The CDR3 is 14 amino acids. CDR3 protein: CASSTGLDNSPLHF. For the CDR3, the DNA is TGTGCCAGCAGTACGGGACTTGATAATTCACCCCTCCACTTT.

The rearrangement joins TRBV28 to TRBJ1-1; 8 bases agree with TRBD1. CDR1 MDHEN and CDR2 SYDVKM come from the germline V gene. Trimming took 7 bases from V and 6 from J; bases not matched to a gene: 13. The CDR3 loop spans 15 amino acids. The DNA of the CDR3 is TGTGCCAGCACCCCCAGGGGGCGCGTTCATTCTGAAGCTTTCTTT. It encodes CASTPRGRVHSEAFF.

For this clone: Other DNA sequences in the same sample also yield this CDR3. The chain combines TRBV23-1 with TRBJ2-7; D might be TRBD1 (5 bases). TRBV23-1 is an open reading frame whose function is uncertain. The CDR3 is made up of 11 amino acids. Trimming cost V 2 bases and J 9 bases, with 8 bases left between them. The CDR3 coding sequence is TGCGCCAGCAGTCAACAGGGTAGGCAGTACGTC. It translates to CASSQQGRQYV.

The chain's CDR3 is CAWDPGLAGGSDTQYF. The CDR3 coding sequence is TGTGCCTGGGACCCGGGGCTAGCGGGGGGGTCAGATACGCAGTATTTT. The V call is TRBV30, the J call TRBJ2-3; 12 bases are a match to TRBD2. The CDR3 consists of 16 residues. The ends lost 5 bases at V and 4 bases at J; junction bases unmatched: 10. The V gene's germline CDR1 is GTSNPN and CDR2 SVGIG (reference sequence).

The chain is built from TRBV19 and TRBJ2-1, with 11 bases lining up with TRBD1. This CDR3 is built from 15 residues. Germline CDR1 is LNHDA and CDR2 is SQIVND (reference sequence). J gave up 4 bases and V 4 bases, and 3 bases lay outside the gene matches. CDR3 DNA sequence: TGTGCCAGTAGTAGGGACAGGGGGTTTTACAATGAGCAGTTCTTC. Amino acids: CASSRDRGFYNEQFF.

This clone has just one count. This chain connects TRBV2 to TRBJ2-1, with D perhaps TRBD2 (6 bases). The CDR3 is 11 amino acids. V was clipped by 6 bases and J by 12 bases, with 12 bases between them. Germline V gives CDR1 SNHLY, CDR2 FYNNEI. CDR3 region: CASRRDSGQFF. In DNA, the CDR3 is TGTGCCAGCAGGCGGGACTCCGGGCAGTTCTTC.

This clone was detected only once. This sequence joins TRBV18 and TRBJ2-3; 10 bases are a match to TRBD1. This CDR3 has 14 residues. Losses at the gene ends were 8 bases for V and 4 bases for J; bases not matched to a gene: 6. The V gene's germline CDR1 is KGHSH and CDR2 LQKENI. This CDR3 reads CASEPTGGADTQYF. The CDR3 region has the DNA TGTGCCAGCGAACCGACAGGGGGCGCAGATACGCAGTATTTT.

The genes are TRBV7-6 and TRBJ2-5; maybe TRBD2 (5 bases). The V gene lost 0 bases and the J gene lost 5 bases, with 13 bases spanning the gap. The CDR3 runs to 15 residues. Germline V gives CDR1 SGHVS, CDR2 FNYEAQ. The CDR3 sequence: CASSLARARGETQYF. The CDR3 coding sequence is TGTGCCAGCAGCTTAGCGCGGGCAAGAGGGGAGACCCAGTACTTC.

This clone was counted once. The rearrangement uses TRBV6-2 or TRBV6-3 and TRBJ1-6, with D possibly matching TRBD1 (5 bases). This CDR3 has 14 amino acids. Germline CDR1 MNHEY, CDR2 SVGEGT. Trimming pared 6 bases from V and 8 bases from J, leaving 14 bases between. CDR3 protein: CASSSQVDYSPLHF. The DNA for the CDR3 is TGTGCCAGCAGCTCACAGGTTGATTATTCACCCCTCCACTTT.

This sequence joins TRBV10-3 and TRBJ1-3; D unresolved. This CDR3 region has 15 residues. Per germline, CDR1 ENHRY and CDR2 SYGVKD. Trimming removed 2 bases from V and 2 bases from J, with 10 bases in between. The CDR3 protein is CAISEIYQAGNTIYF. The CDR3, as DNA: TGTGCCATCAGTGAGATCTACCAGGCTGGAAACACCATATATTTT.

The J gene is TRBJ1-2, the V gene TRBV14, with D maybe TRBD1 (6 bases). V lost 8 bases to trimming and J lost 1 base, with 17 bases between them. The CDR3 totals 15 residues. Germline values: CDR1 SGHDN, CDR2 FVKESK. CDR3 sequence (DNA): TGTGCCAGCTCCCGGGGGGCTACTATTAACTATGGCTACACCTTC. This codes for CASSRGATINYGYTF.

V is TRBV3-1 (or the pseudogene TRBV3-2) and J is TRBJ1-2, with 7 bases that match TRBD1. J was trimmed by 6 bases and V by 0 bases; bases with no gene match: 16. CDR1 and CDR2 (germline): LGHDT, YNNKEL (reference sequence). The CDR3 length is 18 residues. This CDR3 is CASSQDLGLRQGGDGYTF. The CDR3 coding sequence is TGTGCCAGCAGCCAAGATTTAGGACTCCGGCAGGGGGGTGATGGCTACACCTTC.

This chain joins TRBV9 and TRBJ1-2; D may be TRBD1 (5 bases). The CDR3 has 12 residues. From germline, CDR1 is SGDLS and CDR2 YYNGEE. Trimming stripped 0 bases from V and 8 bases from J, with 8 bases between. This CDR3 is CASSVGWGGYTF. DNA for the CDR3: TGTGCCAGCAGCGTAGGCTGGGGCGGCTACACCTTC.

The chain employs TRBV27 and TRBJ2-2, with D possibly being TRBD2 (5 bases). Germline-derived CDR1 and CDR2 are MNHEY and SMNVEV (reference sequence). The CDR3 sequence is 16 residues long. Trimming shortened V by 8 bases and J by 1 base, and 17 bases separated the two germline ends. This CDR3 reads CASLISGGGNTGELFF. DNA for the CDR3: TGTGCCAGCCTGATCTCAGGAGGCGGGAACACCGGGGAGCTGTTTTTT.

The rearrangement joins TRBV18 to TRBJ1-2; 7 nucleotides line up with TRBD1. CDR1 KGHSH and CDR2 LQKENI come from the germline V gene. Trimming cost V 8 bases and J 5 bases; bases outside gene matches: 14. The CDR3 totals 15 residues. CDR3 coding DNA: TGTGCCAGCACGCCTAACTATGGACAGGAGTATGGCTACACCTTC. Translated: CASTPNYGQEYGYTF.

The chain combines TRBV4-1 with TRBJ1-5; D remains unclear. The germline V and J ends were trimmed by 1 base and 4 bases, with 17 bases remaining between them. CDR3 length equals 17 residues. Germline values: CDR1 MGHRA, CDR2 YSYEKL. CDR3 sequence reads: CASSQAKTHRLNQPQHF. The CDR3 region has the DNA TGCGCCAGCAGCCAAGCTAAGACGCACCGACTGAATCAGCCCCAGCATTTT.

V is TRBV29-1 and J is TRBJ2-3; maybe TRBD1 (5 bases). CDR1 and CDR2 (germline): SQVTM, ANQGSEA. This CDR3 is built from 14 residues. Deletions cut 4 bases from V and 0 bases from J, with 11 bases between. The CDR3 protein is CSVALGASTDTQYF. CDR3 sequence (DNA): TGCAGCGTTGCCCTTGGGGCCAGCACAGATACGCAGTATTTT.

J is TRBJ2-3 and V is TRBV7-6, with D perhaps TRBD2 (6 bases). This CDR3 comprises 16 residues. V was clipped by 3 bases and J by 3 bases, with 16 bases between them. Looked up from germline, CDR1 is SGHVS and CDR2 is FNYEAQ. The DNA of the CDR3 is TGTGCCAGCAGCTTGACAGATGGGGGGATAACAGATACGCAGTATTTT. Residues: CASSLTDGGITDTQYF.

This rearrangement joins TRBV3-1 (or the pseudogene TRBV3-2) to TRBJ2-5; a weak D match, TRBD2 (6 bases). CDR3 length: 13 amino acids. CDR1 LGHDT and CDR2 YNNKEL come from the germline V gene (reference sequence). Trimming shortened V by 7 bases and J by 5 bases, and 14 bases separated the two germline ends. Written as DNA, the CDR3 is TGTGCCAGCACCATCACGGCGGGGGAGACCCAGTACTTC. Amino acids: CASTITAGETQYF.